This TCR beta chain is drawn from a study of cytomegalovirus exposure and HLA in healthy donors. Study-wide results and limits: The authors later found most CMV-associated TCR beta chains appeared HLA-restricted. What a later analysis reportedly showed was that an Asian-associated ancestry cluster had fewer N-insertions than the roughly 720-donor mean. Some V segments could not be told apart, so they were left out, TRBV6-2 and TRBV6-3 among them.

The PCR had 60 Vbeta and 13 Jbeta primers. Measured with immunoSEQ multiplex PCR; TCRdb has only the in-frame clones, and not every one. The profile shows under 200,000 clones, approximately 80% of them singletons. Notes on this clone: Its antigen is not identified.

The CDR3 covers 15 residues. The V gene lost 2 bases and the J gene lost 5 bases, with 18 bases spanning the gap. Germline V lookup: CDR1 GTSNPN, CDR2 SVGIG (reference sequence). The rearrangement joins TRBV30 to TRBJ1-2; TRBD1 is a possible D gene (6 bases). Sequencing was done on a sample of PBMCs. The clonotype was recovered from a woman in her twenties or thirties in good health and CMV-seropositive. This chain's CDR3 is CAWSSSIGTLYGYTF. CDR3 bases: TGTGCCTGGAGTTCCTCCATCGGGACACTATATGGCTACACCTTC.